The 6 T cell receptor beta chains below all came from one sample that was sequenced in a study of blood T cell repertoires in COVID-19. Sequenced by immunoSEQ multiplex PCR; TCRdb stores in-frame clones only, minus some. The data contain under 25,000 clones, approximately 73% of them singletons. Material: peripheral blood. Receptor source: a human donor in a cohort sampled during active or convalescent COVID-19.

By sample fraction, this clone is medium-sized (0.01 to 0.1%). The V call is TRBV27, the J call TRBJ2-1; no clear D gene. This CDR3 has 14 residues. Germline assignment: CDR1 MNHEY and CDR2 SMNVEV (reference sequence). V was trimmed by 2 bases and J by 0 bases, leaving 5 bases between them. The CDR3 DNA sequence: TGTGCCAGCAGTTTACTAGTCTCCTACAATGAGCAGTTCTTC. Translation gives CASSLLVSYNEQFF.

This chain uses TRBV28 with TRBJ2-5; D might be TRBD2 (5 bases). Between the trimmed V and J ends, which lost 3 bases and 7 bases, there was a span of 6 bases. This CDR3 comprises 11 residues. The germline gives CDR1 MDHEN, CDR2 SYDVKM. CDR3 region: CASSFGGTQYF. The CDR3 DNA reads as TGTGCCAGCAGTTTCGGAGGGACCCAGTACTTC.

This chain connects TRBV3-1 (or the pseudogene TRBV3-2) to TRBJ2-7; 9 nucleotides align to TRBD2. The CDR3 consists of 17 residues. Unmatched junction bases numbered 15, after V lost 8 bases and J lost 1 base. The V gene's germline CDR1 is LGHDT and CDR2 YNNKEL (reference sequence). CDR3 loop: CASQPSSGGSRSYEQYF. The CDR3 nucleotides are TGTGCCAGCCAACCGAGTAGCGGGGGCTCACGATCCTACGAGCAGTACTTC.

The rearrangement links TRBV4-2 to TRBJ1-2, with D possibly TRBD1 on 5 matching bases. V was cut by 0 bases and J by 8 bases, with 10 bases left in between. Germline loops: CDR1 LGHNA, CDR2 YNFKEQ. This CDR3 comprises 13 residues. The CDR3 sequence: CASSQERWGGYTF. The DNA of the CDR3 is TGTGCCAGCAGCCAAGAACGCTGGGGCGGCTACACCTTC.

This clone was counted once. As DNA, the CDR3 is TGTGCCAGCAGCCGCGGGGGCTATGGCTACACCTTC. Protein sequence: CASSRGGYGYTF. The chain uses TRBV28 and TRBJ1-2; perhaps TRBD1 as D (5 bases). The CDR3 has 12 residues. Germline CDR1 reads MDHEN; CDR2 reads SYDVKM. Trimming removed 6 bases at V and 4 bases at J, with 9 bases between.

This clone has a handful of counts. The chain recombines TRBV19 with TRBJ1-2; D is undetermined. From germline, CDR1 is LNHDA and CDR2 SQIVND (reference sequence). With 10 bases removed from V and 6 bases from J, the gap between germline ends came to 18 bases. The CDR3 runs to 13 residues. CDR3 coding DNA: TGTGCCACCTCCCCGGGGAGAAGAAATGGCTACACCTTC. Encoded protein: CATSPGRRNGYTF.